This T cell receptor (beta chain) was identified in a study of radiotherapy plus CTLA-4 blockade in lung cancer. Study-wide background: Among enrolled patients, roughly 17% responded and 30% to 40% achieved disease control.

Each patient with chemo-refractory metastatic non-small-cell lung cancer was treated with focal radiation plus CTLA-4 blockade using ipilimumab. Findings of the study overall: Dynamics of early blood T cell clones, together with interferon-beta, were reportedly the best predictors of response. Radiotherapy was combined with ipilimumab, and tumor-derived TCR clones then expanded in blood.

Remarks on this clone: Its antigen remains unidentified. In the same sample, other DNA sequences code for this CDR3.

Between the trimmed V and J ends, which lost 2 bases and 2 bases, there was a span of 6 bases. The CDR3 runs 14 residues. The germline CDR1 and CDR2 sequences are KGHSH and LQKENI. The method was immunoSEQ multiplex PCR; TCRdb's version includes in-frame clones alone and lacks a portion of them. In the table there are about 95,000 clones, 83% of which are singletons. This chain connects TRBV18 to TRBJ1-4; possible D gene TRBD1, 6 bases. The receptor was isolated from a human donor with non-small cell lung cancer who had stable disease on radiotherapy plus ipilimumab. This specimen consisted of peripheral blood, obtained from a patient treated with radiotherapy plus ipilimumab. In nucleotides, the CDR3 is TGTGCCAGCTCACCAAGGGGGACTAATGAAAAACTGTTTTTT. Translation gives CASSPRGTNEKLFF.